The 12 T cell receptor beta chains listed next were all sequenced from one sample in a study of T cell repertoires in cytomegalovirus infection. TCRdb processed the reads anew with MiXCR; each CDR3 protein has one entry. The sample holds some 700,000 distinct CDR3 sequences; roughly a third are singletons and the top ten take roughly 18%. Their target antigens are unknown. Sequenced material: cultured PBMCs, taken from culture after CMV antigen stimulation. These receptor sequences come from a human donor in good health (CMV status not recorded). Some clones in this sample may be carry-over from other donors' samples.

This clonotype came up a few times. The rearrangement uses TRBV27 and TRBJ1-4; tentatively, D is TRBD1 (5 bases). The CDR3 runs 14 residues. V gave up 5 bases and J gave up 7 bases, with 14 bases separating them. From germline, CDR1 is MNHEY and CDR2 SMNVEV (reference sequence). CDR3 protein: CASSAQGEGEKLFF. The DNA of the CDR3 is TGTGCCAGCAGTGCCCAGGGTGAAGGTGAAAAACTGTTTTTT.

A remark on this clonotype: Likely a read error: the CDR3 ends without its conserved phenylalanine or tryptophan. This chain connects TRBV19 to TRBJ1-1; 7 nucleotides agree with TRBD1. CDR3 length: 13 amino acids. Looked up from germline, CDR1 is LNHDA and CDR2 is SQIVND (reference sequence). V lost 5 bases and J lost 6; bases outside the gene matches: 6. CDR3 sequence reads: CASSLRGVAEAFL. The CDR3 nucleotides are TGTGCCAGTAGTCTCAGGGGGGTCGCTGAAGCTTTCTTA.

A few counts support this clonotype. The V call is TRBV15, the J call TRBJ2-5; a weak D match, TRBD2 (5 bases). Germline assignment: CDR1 LNHNV and CDR2 YYDKDF (reference sequence). The ends were cut back, 8 bases at V and 2 bases at J, with 15 bases in the middle. The CDR3 extends over 14 amino acids. This CDR3 is CATGIGGLQETQYF. In DNA form, the CDR3 reads TGTGCCACCGGCATAGGCGGACTTCAAGAGACCCAGTACTTC. Looking up the rest from reference TRBV15 and TRBJ2-5 gives the full variable domain: DAMVIQNPRYQVTQFGKPVTLSCSQTLNHNVMYWYQQKSSQAPKLLFHYYDKDFNNEADTPDNFQSRRPNTSFCFLDIRSPGLGDTAMYLCATGIGGLQETQYFGPGTRLLVL.

The CDR3 loop is CASSYNRYQETQYF. For the CDR3, the DNA is TGTGCCAGCAGCTACAACAGGTACCAAGAGACCCAGTACTTC. V gene TRBV11-2 combines with J gene TRBJ2-5; D is possibly TRBD1 (5 bases). Germline values: CDR1 SGHAT, CDR2 FQNNGV. V lost 4 bases and J lost 0, with 9 bases in between. There are 14 residues in the CDR3.

This clonotype was detected once. The chain couples TRBV15 to TRBJ2-7; D might be TRBD2 (5 bases). This CDR3 is built from 16 residues. Trimming took 1 base from V and 9 from J, leaving 22 bases between them. Germline CDR1 and CDR2: LNHNV and YYDKDF (reference sequence). DNA of the CDR3: TGTGCCACCAGCAGAGGGGTGGGGAGCGCGATCTTTGGGCAGTACTTC. Its protein product is CATSRGVGSAIFGQYF.

This clonotype was counted only a few times. The chain joins TRBV28 to TRBJ2-1, with D hard to call. V shed 5 bases and J shed 9 bases, with 11 bases lying between them. This CDR3 is 12 amino acids long. Germline V CDR1 and CDR2: MDHEN, SYDVKM. In DNA, the CDR3 is TGTGCCAGCAGTACCCAGCCGGGTGAGCAGTTCTTC. Protein sequence: CASSTQPGEQFF.

This clonotype appeared a few times. As DNA, the CDR3 is TGTGCCAGCAGCTTAGCGGGACACCCCTTGACCTACGAGCAGTACTTC. Translating gives CASSLAGHPLTYEQYF. The chain links TRBV11-2 to TRBJ2-7; D possibly corresponds to TRBD1 (6 bases). The CDR3 is 16 amino acids. In germline, CDR1 is SGHAT, CDR2 FQNNGV. Trimming removed 1 base from V and 2 bases from J, with 15 bases in between.

In this sample, this clonotype turned up a few times. The chain joins TRBV7-2 to TRBJ2-7; TRBD1 is a possible D gene (6 bases). V was clipped by 5 bases and J by 6 bases, with 14 bases between them. The CDR3 contains 13 residues. Looked up from germline, CDR1 is SGHTA and CDR2 is FQGNSA. CDR3 DNA: TGTGCCAGCAGCCGCAACAGGGCTGGCGAGCAGTACTTC. It is translated as CASSRNRAGEQYF.

The chain carries TRBV29-1 and TRBJ1-5; D gene unclear. The CDR3 runs to 12 residues. V lost 5 bases and J lost 9, with 14 bases in between. Germline V gene lookup returns CDR1 SQVTM and CDR2 ANQGSEA. The CDR3 DNA follows: TGCAGCGTTTACGAGGGCTCGGGGCCCCAGCATTTT. Residues: CSVYEGSGPQHF.

This chain uses TRBV20-1 with TRBJ2-3; either TRBD1 or TRBD2 may fit D (6 bases each). In germline, CDR1 is DFQATT, CDR2 SNEGSKA (reference sequence). The CDR3 spans 14 residues. Trimming removed 3 bases from V and 4 bases from J, with 14 bases in between. This CDR3 reads CSARRGVTPDTQYF. The DNA of the CDR3 is TGCAGTGCTAGGAGGGGGGTTACCCCAGATACGCAGTATTTT.

The CDR3 region has the DNA TGTGCCAGCAGTTTATCCGGGTTTTCGGCGAAAAACAATGAGCAGTTCTTC. The encoded protein is CASSLSGFSAKNNEQFF. V gene TRBV12-3 or TRBV12-4 combines with J gene TRBJ2-1; D not resolved. V shed 2 bases and J shed 5 bases, with 19 bases lying between them. This CDR3 is 17 amino acids long.

V gene TRBV10-3 combines with J gene TRBJ2-3; 8 bases are shared with TRBD2. The germline V gene has CDR1 ENHRY and CDR2 SYGVKD. The CDR3 consists of 12 residues. The trim removed 11 bases at V and 2 bases at J, leaving 3 bases unmatched. The CDR3 DNA sequence: TGTGCCGTGCGGGGGGTCACAGATACGCAGTATTTT. It encodes CAVRGVTDTQYF.